Presented here are 9 T cell receptor beta chains from one specimen sequenced in a study of CD8+CD57+ T cells in acquired aplastic anemia (dated by TCRdb to between 2017 and 2018). The sequencing machine was an Illumina HiSeq 2000. Profiling of TCR beta VDJ combinations and CDR3 sequences used genomic DNA as the template. TCRdb trimmed public reads at Q25 via fastp, called clones via MiXCR and kept in-frame beta chains. Rows matching on CDR3 protein sequence are summarized as one entry with the most common DNA and genes. The sample profile shows some 200,000 distinct CDR3 sequences; more than 45% of them were found once. About 9.7% of the sample goes to the ten largest clones. The patients picked for sequencing were ones in whom flow cytometry had shown an expansion of CD8+CD57+ cells. What was sequenced was sorted CD4+, CD8+, or CD8+CD57+ T cells (not recorded which) from PBMCs. The receptors stem from a human donor with aplastic anemia.

The chain carries TRBV11-1 and TRBJ2-3, with 10 positions matching TRBD2. The CDR3 consists of 16 residues. The trim removed 3 bases at V and 2 bases at J, leaving 5 bases unmatched. CDR1 is SGHAT and CDR2 is FQDESV in the germline V gene (reference sequence). The CDR3 here is CASSFPGTSDTDTQYF. CDR3 DNA sequence: TGTGCCAGCAGCTTTCCCGGGACTAGCGACACAGATACGCAGTATTTT.

The chain carries TRBV19 and TRBJ1-1; D gene uncertain. Trimming stripped 6 bases from V and 5 bases from J, with 7 bases between. CDR3 size: 11 residues. The germline V gene encodes CDR1 LNHDA and CDR2 SQIVND (reference sequence). The CDR3 sequence: CASRRGTEAFF. In DNA, the CDR3 is TGTGCCAGTAGGCGAGGAACTGAAGCTTTCTTT.

This chain links TRBV2 with TRBJ1-6; 7 nucleotides match TRBD1. The CDR3 totals 13 residues. Germline CDR1 is SNHLY and CDR2 is FYNNEI. J was trimmed by 7 bases and V by 4 bases; bases with no gene match: 1. This CDR3 reads CASSGQGNSPLHF. The CDR3 DNA is TGTGCCAGCAGTGGACAGGGCAATTCACCCCTCCACTTT.

Details on this clonotype: It is likely a read error, because the conserved phenylalanine at the end of the CDR3 is missing. The rearrangement uses TRBV6-5 and TRBJ2-5; D is unresolved. The CDR3 loop spans 11 amino acids. The V gene's germline CDR1 is MNHEY and CDR2 SVGAGI. V was cut by 7 bases and J by 5 bases, with 8 bases left in between. The CDR3 loop is CASKFGETQYL. The CDR3 DNA reads as TGTGCCAGCAAGTTCGGGGAGACCCAGTACCTC.

Details on this clonotype: A junction boundary mismatches the germline segment, possibly from a read error. The rearrangement links TRBV19 to TRBJ1-5; maybe TRBD1 (6 bases). This CDR3 has 15 amino acids. The germline gives CDR1 LNHDA, CDR2 SQIVND (reference sequence). The CDR3 spells CAGRNNRDSNQPQHF. CDR3 bases: TGTGCCGGTAGAAATAACAGGGATAGCAATCAGCCCCAGCATTTT. Drawing the rest from reference TRBV19 and TRBJ1-5, the complete variable domain is DGGITQSPKYLFRKEGQNVTLSCEQNLNHDAMYWYRQDPGQGLRLIYYSQIVNDFQKGDIAEGYSVSREKKESFPLTVTSAQKNPTAFYLCAGRNNRDSNQPQHFGDGTRLSIL.

In its sample, this clonotype was seen many times. The V and J genes are TRBV29-1 and TRBJ2-7, with a weak D call TRBD2 (6 bases). Germline V gives CDR1 SQVTM, CDR2 ANQGSEA. The CDR3 is 15 amino acids. Trimming stripped 7 bases from V and 2 bases from J, with 21 bases between. The DNA of the CDR3 is TGCAGCGGATTCGGAGGGAAGGAGGGAGCCTACGAGCAGTACTTC. Protein: CSGFGGKEGAYEQYF.

This clonotype came up a few times. V gene TRBV15 combines with J gene TRBJ1-6, with D hard to call. Germline V CDR1 and CDR2: LNHNV, YYDKDF (reference sequence). Trimming removed 1 base from V and 12 bases from J, with 10 bases in between. The CDR3 has 13 residues. The CDR3 DNA is TGTGCCACCAGCAGAGGACCGCAGAGACCCCTCCACTTT. Amino acids: CATSRGPQRPLHF.

This clonotype was counted only a few times. CDR3 bases: TGTGCCAGCAGTGGGGAGGGACCGGGACAGATATATGGCTACACCTTC. This codes for CASSGEGPGQIYGYTF. The rearrangement uses TRBV25-1 and TRBJ1-2, with 7 bases identical to TRBD1. Per germline, CDR1 MGHDK and CDR2 SYGVNS. V shed 4 bases, J shed 5 bases, and the junction held 13 bases outside the gene matches. The CDR3 runs to 16 residues.

This chain connects TRBV30 to TRBJ1-1, with a possible D match to TRBD1 (5 bases). The germline V and J ends were trimmed by 5 bases and 0 bases, with 16 bases remaining between them. Germline CDR1 and CDR2: GTSNPN and SVGIG (reference sequence). This CDR3 contains 15 residues. CDR3 loop: CAWFSRVLVNTEAFF. The CDR3 DNA is TGTGCCTGGTTCTCCAGGGTTTTAGTGAACACTGAAGCTTTCTTT.